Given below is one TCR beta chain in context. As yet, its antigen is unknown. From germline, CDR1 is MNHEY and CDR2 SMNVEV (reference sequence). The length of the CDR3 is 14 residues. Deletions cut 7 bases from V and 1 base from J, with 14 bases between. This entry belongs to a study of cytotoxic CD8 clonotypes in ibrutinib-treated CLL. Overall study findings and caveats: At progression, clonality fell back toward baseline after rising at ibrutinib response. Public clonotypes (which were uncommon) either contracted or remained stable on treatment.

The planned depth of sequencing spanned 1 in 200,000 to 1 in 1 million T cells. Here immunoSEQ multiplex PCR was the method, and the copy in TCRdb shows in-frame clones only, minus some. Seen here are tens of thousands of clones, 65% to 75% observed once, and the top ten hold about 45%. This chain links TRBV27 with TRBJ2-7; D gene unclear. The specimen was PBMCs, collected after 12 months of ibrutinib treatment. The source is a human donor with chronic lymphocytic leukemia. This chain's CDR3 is CASNVGDPSYEQYF. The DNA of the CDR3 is TGTGCCAGCAACGTAGGAGACCCTTCCTACGAGCAGTACTTC.